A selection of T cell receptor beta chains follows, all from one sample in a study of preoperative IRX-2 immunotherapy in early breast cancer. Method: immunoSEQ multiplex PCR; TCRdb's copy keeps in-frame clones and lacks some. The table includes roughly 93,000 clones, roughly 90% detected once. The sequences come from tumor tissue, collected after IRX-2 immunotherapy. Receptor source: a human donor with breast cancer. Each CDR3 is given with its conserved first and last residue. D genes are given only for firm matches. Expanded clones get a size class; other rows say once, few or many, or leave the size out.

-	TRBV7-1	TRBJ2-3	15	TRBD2	CASSPGTSGPGTQYF	TGTGCCAGCAGCCCAGGGACTAGCGGGCCGGGTACGCAGTATTTT
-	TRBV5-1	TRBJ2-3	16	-	CASSLDPGTSADTQYF	TGCGCCAGCAGCTTGGACCCAGGGACGAGCGCAGATACGCAGTATTTT
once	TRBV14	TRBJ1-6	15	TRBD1	CASSQGTGVNSPLHF	TGTGCCAGCAGCCAAGGAACAGGGGTCAATTCACCCCTCCACTTT
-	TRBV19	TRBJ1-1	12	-	CATQRGVTEAFF	TGTGCCACTCAAAGGGGTGTCACTGAAGCTTTCTTT
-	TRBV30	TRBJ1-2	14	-	CAQRGARPPYGYTF	TGTGCCCAAAGGGGGGCCCGCCCGCCCTATGGCTACACCTTC
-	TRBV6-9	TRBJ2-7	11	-	CASTDGDEQYF	TGTGCCAGCACTGACGGGGACGAGCAGTACTTC
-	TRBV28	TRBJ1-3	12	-	CASSFSRNTIYF	TGTGCCAGCAGTTTCTCCCGAAACACCATATATTTT
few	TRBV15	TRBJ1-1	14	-	CATSIGIGNTEAFF	TGTGCCACCAGCATCGGGATAGGCAATACTGAAGCTTTCTTT
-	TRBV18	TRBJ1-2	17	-	CASSPYKTDRANYGYTF	TGTGCCAGCTCACCATATAAGACGGACCGCGCTAACTATGGCTACACCTTC
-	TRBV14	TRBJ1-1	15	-	CASSQDPGANTEAFF	TGTGCCAGCAGCCAAGATCCGGGGGCCAACACTGAAGCTTTCTTT
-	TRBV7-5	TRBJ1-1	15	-	CASSPGDTGNTEAFF	TGTGCCAGCAGCCCGGGCGACACAGGCAACACTGAAGCTTTCTTT
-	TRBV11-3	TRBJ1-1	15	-	CASSLEGGRRPEAFF	TGTGCCAGCAGCTTAGAGGGAGGACGAAGACCTGAAGCTTTCTTT
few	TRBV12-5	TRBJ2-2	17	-	CASTNRISLANTGELFF	TGTGCCAGCACCAACCGGATCAGCCTTGCGAACACCGGGGAGCTGTTTTTT
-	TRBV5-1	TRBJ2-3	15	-	CASSLATRRTDTQYF	TGCGCCAGCAGCTTGGCGACTAGACGAACAGATACGCAGTATTTT
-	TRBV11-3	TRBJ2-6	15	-	CASSPTTSGANVLTF	TGTGCCAGCAGCCCCACAACGTCTGGGGCCAACGTCCTGACTTTC
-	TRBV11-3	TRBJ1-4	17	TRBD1	CASSLGIRRGPNEKLFF	TGTGCCAGCAGCTTAGGGATCAGGAGGGGGCCTAATGAAAAACTGTTTTTT
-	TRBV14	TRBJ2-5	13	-	CASSQELRETQYF	TGTGCCAGCAGCCAAGAGCTGAGGGAGACCCAGTACTTC
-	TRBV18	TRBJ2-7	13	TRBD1	CASGGQGNYEQYF	TGTGCCAGCGGGGGACAGGGGAATTACGAGCAGTACTTC
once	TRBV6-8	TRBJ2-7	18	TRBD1	CASSLGTGGTVWGYEQYF	TGTGCCAGCAGTCTCGGGACAGGCGGGACAGTCTGGGGATACGAGCAGTACTTC
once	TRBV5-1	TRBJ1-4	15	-	CASSLAGITNEKLFF	TGCGCCAGCAGCTTGGCGGGGATCACTAATGAAAAACTGTTTTTT
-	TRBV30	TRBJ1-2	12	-	CAWSGGQNGYTF	TGTGCCTGGAGTGGGGGGCAGAATGGCTACACCTTC
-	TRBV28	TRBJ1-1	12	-	CASSLQDTEAFF	TGTGCCAGCAGTTTACAGGACACTGAAGCTTTCTTT
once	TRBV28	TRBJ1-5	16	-	CASSRGVWETYQPQHF	TGTGCCAGCAGTCGGGGGGTATGGGAAACGTATCAGCCCCAGCATTTT
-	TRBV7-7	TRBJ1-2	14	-	CASSTLRGAYGYTF	TGTGCCAGCAGCACCTTAAGAGGGGCTTATGGCTACACCTTC
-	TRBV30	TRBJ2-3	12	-	CAWRDSTFTQYF	TGTGCCTGGAGGGACTCGACATTTACGCAGTATTTT
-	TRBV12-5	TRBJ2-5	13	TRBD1	CASSRQGGETQYF	TGTGCCAGCTCACGACAGGGGGGGGAGACCCAGTACTTC
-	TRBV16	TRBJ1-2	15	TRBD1	CASSQQQGYGYGYTF	TGTGCCAGCAGCCAGCAACAGGGGTATGGCTATGGCTACACCTTC
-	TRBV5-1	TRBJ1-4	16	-	CASSPLGGRSNEKLFF	TGCGCCAGCAGCCCATTAGGGGGGCGTAGTAATGAAAAACTGTTTTTT
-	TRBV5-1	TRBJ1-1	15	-	CASSLTGDRNTEAFF	TGCGCCAGCAGCTTAACCGGGGACCGGAACACTGAAGCTTTCTTT
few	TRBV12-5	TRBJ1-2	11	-	CASGGNYGYTF	TGTGCCAGCGGCGGGAACTATGGCTACACCTTC
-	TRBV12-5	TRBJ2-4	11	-	CASGPDGPQYF	TGTGCTAGTGGTCCGGACGGCCCCCAATACTTC
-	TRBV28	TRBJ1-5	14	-	CASSLTVSNQPQHF	TGTGCCAGCAGTTTAACGGTTAGCAATCAGCCCCAGCATTTT
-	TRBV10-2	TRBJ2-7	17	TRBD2	CASSESISGGYIDEQYF	TGCGCCAGCAGTGAGTCTATAAGCGGGGGGTATATCGACGAGCAGTACTTC
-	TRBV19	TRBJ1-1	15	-	CASRTGTPGLTEAFF	TGTGCCAGTAGAACCGGGACGCCGGGTCTGACTGAAGCTTTCTTT
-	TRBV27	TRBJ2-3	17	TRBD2	CATSGGTSGIGTDTQYF	TGTGCCACCAGCGGAGGGACTAGCGGGATTGGCACAGATACGCAGTATTTT
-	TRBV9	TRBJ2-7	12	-	CASSADSNEQYF	TGTGCCAGCAGCGCCGACTCGAACGAGCAGTACTTC
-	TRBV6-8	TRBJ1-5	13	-	CASRGQNNQPQHF	TGTGCCAGCAGAGGACAGAACAATCAGCCCCAGCATTTT
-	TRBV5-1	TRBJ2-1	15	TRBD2	CASSKTSGGINEQFF	TGCGCCAGCAGCAAGACTAGCGGGGGGATAAATGAGCAGTTCTTC
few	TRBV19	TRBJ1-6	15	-	CASSIDHRGNSPLHF	TGTGCCAGTAGTATAGATCATCGGGGGAATTCACCCCTCCACTTT
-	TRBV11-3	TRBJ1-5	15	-	CASSLVTGGVQPQHF	TGTGCCAGCAGCTTAGTAACTGGAGGGGTTCAGCCCCAGCATTTT
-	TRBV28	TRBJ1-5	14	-	CASRWGEGNQPQHF	TGTGCCAGCCGCTGGGGGGAGGGCAATCAGCCCCAGCATTTT
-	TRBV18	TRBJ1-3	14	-	CASSPVNSGNTIYF	TGTGCCAGCTCACCGGTTAACTCTGGAAACACCATATATTTT
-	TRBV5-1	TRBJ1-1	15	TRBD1	CASSFRTGAAEGAFF	TGCGCCAGCAGCTTTCGGACAGGGGCGGCGGAGGGAGCTTTCTTT
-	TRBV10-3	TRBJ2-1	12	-	CAISESGQVGFF	TGTGCCATCAGTGAGTCGGGCCAGGTGGGGTTCTTC
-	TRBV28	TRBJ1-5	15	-	CASSLVGQGVQPQHF	TGTGCCAGCAGTTTAGTGGGGCAGGGAGTTCAGCCCCAGCATTTT
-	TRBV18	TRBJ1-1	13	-	CASSPPVTGEAFF	TGTGCCAGCTCACCACCTGTAACTGGGGAAGCTTTCTTT
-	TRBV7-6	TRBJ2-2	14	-	CASSERGPTGELFF	TGTGCCAGCAGCGAACGGGGCCCGACCGGGGAGCTGTTTTTT
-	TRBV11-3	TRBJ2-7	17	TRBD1	CASSQGQGSWGSYEQYF	TGTGCCAGCAGCCAGGGACAGGGGTCATGGGGCTCCTACGAGCAGTACTTC
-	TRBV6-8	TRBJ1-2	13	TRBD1	CAISGTGDDGYTF	TGTGCCATCAGCGGGACAGGGGATGATGGCTACACCTTC
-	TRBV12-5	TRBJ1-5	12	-	CASEGDNQPQHF	TGTGCCAGCGAAGGGGACAATCAGCCCCAGCATTTT
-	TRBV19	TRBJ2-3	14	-	CASSQSTATDTQYF	TGTGCCAGTAGCCAGTCGACAGCCACAGATACGCAGTATTTT
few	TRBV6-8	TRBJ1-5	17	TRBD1	CASSGDRGQGSNQPQHF	TGTGCCAGCAGTGGGGACAGGGGGCAAGGGAGCAATCAGCCCCAGCATTTT
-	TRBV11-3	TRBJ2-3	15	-	CASSFGSQSTDTQYF	TGTGCCAGCAGCTTCGGGAGCCAATCCACAGATACGCAGTATTTT
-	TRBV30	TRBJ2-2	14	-	CAWKGTKSTGELFF	TGTGCCTGGAAAGGGACGAAAAGCACCGGGGAGCTGTTTTTT
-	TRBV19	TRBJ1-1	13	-	CASSTRARTEAFF	TGTGCCAGTAGTACCCGGGCGCGCACTGAAGCTTTCTTT
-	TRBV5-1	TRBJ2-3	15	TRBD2	CASSTTSGGAYTQYF	TGCGCCAGCAGCACGACTAGCGGGGGGGCATATACGCAGTATTTT
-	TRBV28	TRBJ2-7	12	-	CASSFGAYEQYF	TGTGCCAGCAGTTTCGGGGCCTACGAGCAGTACTTC
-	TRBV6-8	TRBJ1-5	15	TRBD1	CASSYPGTGDQPQHF	TGTGCCAGCAGTTACCCCGGGACAGGGGATCAGCCCCAGCATTTT